This entry concerns a single TCR beta chain. This clone was counted between two and nine times. It lacks a known antigen. No base-level quality is on record; no much larger clone is a single base apart. Each donor gave one peripheral blood draw, averaging approximately 120 mL, which was collected into heparinised tubes. Using a panel that included CD45RO, CCR7, CD25, CD127, CD95 and CD27, naive, central memory, regulatory and stem cell-like memory CD4+ T cells were sorted on a BD FACSAria II. Purity was above 98% for every sorted population. PBMCs were separated immediately by Lymphoprep density gradient centrifugation and were stained directly, without being cultured. Samples were stained and sorted in pairs, with one healthy donor and one patient per experiment, so that batch effects were minimized. This sample is part of a study of beta chain features in type 1 diabetes (dated by TCRdb to 2016 to 2019). For context, the study as a whole: Mean age, gender distribution, total cell number and subset yield were not different between patients and healthy donors. A total of some 100,000,000 sorted cells were examined across all samples, and the number of cells per subset was strongly correlated with RNA yield. In the study, recently diagnosed type 1 diabetes patients and matched healthy donors were compared on the TCRB repertoires of their sorted circulating CD4+ T cell subsets. Regulatory and stem cell-like memory subsets were isolated from only 8 patients and about eight healthy donors, whereas naive and central memory subsets came from all 30 or so donors. The study at large found these results: Because cDNA rather than genomic DNA was sequenced, highly expressing activated cells could have been over-represented, although no difference in activation and CD3 levels was found between groups. Shorter templates might have been favored by PCR, but patient and control samples were amplified and corrected together, so both groups would have been affected equally by any skew. Naive, central memory and regulatory TCRB repertoires appeared more similar among patients than among healthy donors. Patients with type 1 diabetes made fewer insertions and deleted more nucleotides at VDJ recombination sites, implying thymic rearrangement abnormalities. A moderate but significant shortening of TCRB CDR3 length was observed in type 1 diabetes patients in all four CD4+ subsets. Because the HLA sub-analyses included only small numbers of individuals, any influence of HLA type on TCRB rearrangement was left unresolved.

The entire amount of isolated RNA was reverse transcribed using the High Capacity cDNA Reverse Transcription Kit, so the sequenced TCRB transcripts were expressed ones. Deep immunoSEQ sequencing was performed on naive, central memory and regulatory T cell samples, with an average of about 3.6 million total reads per sample. After sorted cells were lysed in RLT buffer, RNA was extracted with DNase-treated RNeasy Micro or Mini kits, with the choice depending on cell number. Each cell subset was processed separately to prevent cross-contamination, with patient and healthy donor samples processed together. The immunoSEQ multiplex PCR was used to amplify TCRB sequences from cDNA, yielding 87-bp fragments that span the CDR3 region. The amplicons were sequenced using the Illumina HiSeq platform. As for the original processing: PCR bias was corrected computationally using synthetic template baselines, and reads within Hamming distance 2 were collapsed, with unmergeable singletons discarded. Reads were aligned to IMGT to assign V, D and J genes, CDR3 length, and insertions or deletions at six rearrangement sites. Within each subset, clonotype counts were normalized to sorted cell number, after which true diversity and Gini coefficients were computed with the tcR R package. The overlap coefficient, calculated on TCRB nucleotide sequences, was used to quantify repertoire sharing. TCRdb limited this immuneACCESS table to in-frame rearrangements with V and J called. A share of clones is missing; checked studies link under half to unresolved V genes, and the rest is unexplained. D and trimming were read from the DNA, whereas the V and J calls and clone size are those reported in that table. The sample records 85,000 to 110,000 clones, over 25% of which are singletons. Of the sample, roughly 0.58% falls within the top ten clones.

Sequences LGHNA (CDR1) and YSLEER (CDR2) are obtained from the germline V gene. The CDR3, from cysteine to phenylalanine, totals 19 residues. CDR3 DNA only is kept here, 57 bases in frame from base 1. The junction shows trimming of 1 base on V and 3 bases on J, and the gene matches do not reach 15 bases of it. The chain couples TRBV4-3 to TRBJ1-2; TRBD1 matches 9 bases in the middle. This receptor was obtained from a woman between 18 and 30 years old with type 1 diabetes. The sequencing input was central memory CD4+ T cells from blood. The nucleotide sequence reads TGCGCCAGCAGCCAAGCAACCGGGACAGGGACTATTATAGACTATGGCTACACCTTC. It codes for CASSQATGTGTIIDYGYTF.